The present T cell receptor beta chain was sequenced within a study of post-analysis software for immune sequencing data. About the study: Patients had relapsing-remitting, secondary progressive or progressive-relapsing multiple sclerosis; some lacked subtype.

V was shortened by 5 bases and J by 4 bases, with 15 bases between the two germline ends. This CDR3 spans 14 amino acids. The V gene's germline CDR1 is DFQATT and CDR2 SNEGSKA (reference sequence). With respect to this clonotype: Its antigen is currently unknown.

General study findings and limits: Significantly decreased normalized Chao1 diversity was recorded for multiple sclerosis patients relative to controls. Batch-mates among the samples co-clustered strongly by F measure. Patients showed TRBV5-6, TRBV5-1 and TRBV20-1 among five TRBV segments more frequent than in controls.

Included in the TCR beta cDNA libraries were unique molecular identifiers. From roughly 1 to 10 million T cells, roughly 0.5 million cDNA molecules were obtained. One entry per CDR3 protein, called by TCRdb with MiXCR from the PCR reads. The sample yields about 540,000 distinct CDR3 sequences, roughly 34% seen once. Sequencing input: blood. This chain connects TRBV20-1 to TRBJ2-1; maybe TRBD2 (6 bases). This sequence was found in a girl between 2 and 17 years old with multiple sclerosis. CDR3 bases: TGCAGTGCTGATACTAGCAGGGATTACAATGAGCAGTTCTTC. Protein sequence: CSADTSRDYNEQFF.